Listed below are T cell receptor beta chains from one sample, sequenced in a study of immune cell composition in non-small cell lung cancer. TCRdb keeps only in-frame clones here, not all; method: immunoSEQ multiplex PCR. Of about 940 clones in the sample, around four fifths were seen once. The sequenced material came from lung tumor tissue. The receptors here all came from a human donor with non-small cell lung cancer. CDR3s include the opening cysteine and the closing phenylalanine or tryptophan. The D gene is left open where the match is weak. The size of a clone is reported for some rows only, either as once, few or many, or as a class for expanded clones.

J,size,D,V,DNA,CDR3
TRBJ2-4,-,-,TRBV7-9,TGTGCCAGCAGCCCCCGTTCTGGGGGTTCAGCAAACATTCAGTACTTC,CASSPRSGGSANIQYF
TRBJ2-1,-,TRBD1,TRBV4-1,TGCGCCAGCAGCCAAGTTACAGGGGGCTTTTCAGATGAGCAGTTCTTC,CASSQVTGGFSDEQFF
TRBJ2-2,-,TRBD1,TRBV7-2,TGTGCCAGCAGCTTAGAGGGACAGGGGTTCGGGGAGCTGTTTTTT,CASSLEGQGFGELFF
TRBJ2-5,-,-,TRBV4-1,TGCGCCAGCAGCGGGGGGGCCGGGGAGACCCAGTACTTC,CASSGGAGETQYF
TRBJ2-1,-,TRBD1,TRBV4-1,TGCGCCAGCAGCCAAGCCACGGACAGGGGATCCTACAATGAGCAGTTCTTC,CASSQATDRGSYNEQFF
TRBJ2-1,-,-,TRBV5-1,TGCGCCAGCAGCCCACTCAATACCTACAATGAGCAGTTCTTC,CASSPLNTYNEQFF
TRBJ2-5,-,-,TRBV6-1,TGTGCCAGCAGTACGACCGAGTTGGAGACCCAGTACTTC,CASSTTELETQYF
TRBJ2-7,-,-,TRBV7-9,TGTGCCAGCAGCGGATTCTCCTACGAGCAGTACTTC,CASSGFSYEQYF
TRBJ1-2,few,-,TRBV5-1,TGCGCCAGCAGCTTGGGACTTACGGGGGACTATGGCTACACCTTC,CASSLGLTGDYGYTF
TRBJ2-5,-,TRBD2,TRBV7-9,TGTGCCAGCACCCCGACCGGGAGGATAGAGACCCAGTACTTC,CASTPTGRIETQYF